A selection of T cell receptor beta chains follows, all from one sample in a study of PD-L1 blockade in urothelial cancer. Measured with immunoSEQ multiplex PCR; TCRdb has only the in-frame clones, and not every one. The sample has tens of thousands of clones, 90% seen once. Source: PBMCs, taken around atezolizumab (anti-PD-L1) treatment. The receptors were sampled from a man between 60 and 75 years old with urothelial cancer. Each CDR3 is given with its conserved first and last residue. The D gene is left open where the match is weak. Size tells how often a clone was seen (once, few, many) or the class of an expanded clone, and some rows leave it out.

clone_size: few; v_call: TRBV7-2; d_call: TRBD2; j_call: TRBJ2-7; cdr3_aa: CASRDRLAGIHEQYF; cdr3_nt: TGTGCCAGTAGGGATCGACTAGCGGGGATCCACGAGCAGTACTTC
clone_size: -; v_call: TRBV10-2; d_call: TRBD2; j_call: TRBJ2-7; cdr3_aa: CASSEIGLDSEQYF; cdr3_nt: TGCGCCAGCAGTGAGATAGGACTAGACTCCGAGCAGTACTTC
clone_size: -; v_call: TRBV5-5; d_call: -; j_call: TRBJ2-5; cdr3_aa: CASSGTPTQETQYF; cdr3_nt: TGTGCCAGCAGCGGGACTCCCACCCAAGAGACCCAGTACTTC
clone_size: once; v_call: TRBV27; d_call: -; j_call: TRBJ2-7; cdr3_aa: CASTGSGYEQYF; cdr3_nt: TGTGCCAGCACAGGCAGTGGGTACGAGCAGTACTTC
clone_size: once; v_call: TRBV29-1; d_call: TRBD1; j_call: TRBJ2-5; cdr3_aa: CSVERGQGAGETQYF; cdr3_nt: TGCAGCGTTGAGCGTGGACAGGGGGCTGGGGAGACCCAGTACTTC
clone_size: -; v_call: TRBV28; d_call: TRBD2; j_call: TRBJ2-1; cdr3_aa: CASSLLAGGSNEQFF; cdr3_nt: TGTGCCAGCAGTTTATTAGCGGGAGGGAGCAATGAGCAGTTCTTC
clone_size: -; v_call: TRBV19; d_call: TRBD1; j_call: TRBJ1-4; cdr3_aa: CASQGQGASRKLFF; cdr3_nt: TGTGCCTCTCAAGGACAGGGGGCAAGTAGGAAACTGTTTTTT
clone_size: few; v_call: TRBV29-1; d_call: TRBD2; j_call: TRBJ2-3; cdr3_aa: CSVEASGGTDTQYF; cdr3_nt: TGCAGCGTTGAAGCTAGCGGGGGCACAGATACGCAGTATTTT
clone_size: -; v_call: TRBV11-2; d_call: -; j_call: TRBJ2-5; cdr3_aa: CASSLSRETQYF; cdr3_nt: TGTGCCAGCAGCTTAAGTAGAGAGACCCAGTACTTC
clone_size: -; v_call: TRBV18; d_call: TRBD2; j_call: TRBJ2-4; cdr3_aa: CASSPQSGIAGEGIQYF; cdr3_nt: TGTGCCAGCTCCCCACAGTCTGGAATAGCGGGGGAGGGCATTCAGTACTTC
clone_size: -; v_call: TRBV19; d_call: TRBD2; j_call: TRBJ2-7; cdr3_aa: CASSIFWGGGTTYEQYF; cdr3_nt: TGTGCCAGTAGTATCTTCTGGGGCGGGGGGACTACCTACGAGCAGTACTTC
clone_size: -; v_call: TRBV2; d_call: TRBD1; j_call: TRBJ1-2; cdr3_aa: CASSVFLQGISGYTF; cdr3_nt: TGTGCCAGCAGTGTTTTCCTACAGGGGATCTCTGGCTACACCTTC
clone_size: -; v_call: TRBV28; d_call: TRBD1; j_call: TRBJ2-7; cdr3_aa: CASSLQGANEQYF; cdr3_nt: TGTGCCAGCAGCCTCCAGGGGGCAAACGAGCAGTACTTC
clone_size: -; v_call: TRBV7-3; d_call: -; j_call: TRBJ1-1; cdr3_aa: CASSLTGGPTEAFF; cdr3_nt: TGTGCCAGCAGCTTAACGGGGGGGCCCACTGAAGCTTTCTTT
clone_size: -; v_call: TRBV6-1; d_call: -; j_call: TRBJ1-2; cdr3_aa: CASSVAVGYGYTF; cdr3_nt: TGTGCCAGCAGTGTGGCGGTTGGCTATGGCTACACCTTC
clone_size: -; v_call: TRBV28; d_call: -; j_call: TRBJ2-7; cdr3_aa: CASRRQSSYEQYF; cdr3_nt: TGTGCCAGCAGGCGACAGAGCTCCTACGAGCAGTACTTC
clone_size: -; v_call: TRBV5-1; d_call: TRBD2; j_call: TRBJ2-3; cdr3_aa: CASSLSGGYADTQYF; cdr3_nt: TGCGCCAGCAGCTTGAGCGGGGGGTATGCAGATACGCAGTATTTT
clone_size: -; v_call: TRBV9; d_call: -; j_call: TRBJ1-2; cdr3_aa: CASSVDSDSSRVNF; cdr3_nt: TGTGCCAGCAGCGTAGACTCTGACTCGAGCCGCGTCAACTTC
clone_size: -; v_call: TRBV6-6; d_call: -; j_call: TRBJ2-1; cdr3_aa: CASSQGLFLGNEQFF; cdr3_nt: TGTGCCAGCAGTCAGGGACTTTTCCTTGGGAATGAGCAGTTCTTC
clone_size: -; v_call: TRBV6-1; d_call: -; j_call: TRBJ2-7; cdr3_aa: CASNTIYEQYF; cdr3_nt: TGTGCCAGCAACACCATCTACGAGCAGTACTTC
clone_size: few; v_call: TRBV11-2; d_call: TRBD1; j_call: TRBJ2-7; cdr3_aa: CASSPVTGKSYEQYF; cdr3_nt: TGTGCCAGCAGCCCAGTGACAGGGAAGTCCTACGAGCAGTACTTC
clone_size: -; v_call: TRBV7-2; d_call: -; j_call: TRBJ2-3; cdr3_aa: CASSPTRDTQYF; cdr3_nt: TGTGCCAGCAGCCCAACGAGAGATACGCAGTATTTT
clone_size: -; v_call: TRBV7-9; d_call: -; j_call: TRBJ2-7; cdr3_aa: CASSLGSGLQIYEQYF; cdr3_nt: TGTGCCAGCAGCTTGGGGTCGGGACTCCAGATATACGAGCAGTACTTC
clone_size: -; v_call: TRBV5-1; d_call: -; j_call: TRBJ2-7; cdr3_aa: CASSPGQSSYEQYF; cdr3_nt: TGCGCCAGCAGCCCCGGACAGTCCTCCTACGAGCAGTACTTC
clone_size: few; v_call: TRBV7-3; d_call: -; j_call: TRBJ2-7; cdr3_aa: CASSPQGRYEQYF; cdr3_nt: TGTGCCAGCAGCCCACAGGGACGCTACGAGCAGTACTTC
clone_size: -; v_call: TRBV10-3; d_call: -; j_call: TRBJ1-6; cdr3_aa: CAISESRAERPFHF; cdr3_nt: TGTGCCATCAGTGAGTCGCGGGCAGAAAGACCCTTCCACTTT
clone_size: -; v_call: TRBV28; d_call: TRBD2; j_call: TRBJ2-1; cdr3_aa: CASSFTSGPYNEQFF; cdr3_nt: TGTGCCAGCAGTTTCACTAGCGGCCCCTACAATGAGCAGTTCTTC
clone_size: -; v_call: TRBV27; d_call: -; j_call: TRBJ2-3; cdr3_aa: CASSYLLRVFPAREDTQYF; cdr3_nt: TGTGCCAGCAGCTATCTCCTAAGGGTCTTCCCTGCCCGGGAAGATACGCAGTATTTT
clone_size: -; v_call: TRBV30; d_call: TRBD1; j_call: TRBJ1-2; cdr3_aa: CAWRTGGIYGYTF; cdr3_nt: TGTGCCTGGAGAACAGGGGGAATCTATGGCTACACCTTC
clone_size: few; v_call: TRBV18; d_call: TRBD1; j_call: TRBJ2-1; cdr3_aa: CASSPRTGGSGGSSYNEQFF; cdr3_nt: TGTGCCAGCTCCCCCCGGACAGGGGGTTCAGGGGGAAGCTCCTACAATGAGCAGTTCTTC
clone_size: -; v_call: TRBV28; d_call: TRBD2; j_call: TRBJ2-7; cdr3_aa: CASSFLADSYEQYF; cdr3_nt: TGTGCCAGCAGTTTTCTAGCGGACTCCTACGAGCAGTACTTC
clone_size: -; v_call: TRBV6-1; d_call: TRBD2; j_call: TRBJ2-3; cdr3_aa: CASKQTSGVTDTQYF; cdr3_nt: TGTGCCAGCAAGCAGACTAGCGGGGTAACAGATACGCAGTATTTT
clone_size: -; v_call: TRBV7-8; d_call: TRBD1; j_call: TRBJ2-2; cdr3_aa: CASSLRTGSTGELFF; cdr3_nt: TGTGCCAGCAGCTTGAGGACAGGCTCCACCGGGGAGCTGTTTTTT
clone_size: -; v_call: TRBV5-1; d_call: -; j_call: TRBJ2-1; cdr3_aa: CASSPVESSYNEQFF; cdr3_nt: TGCGCCAGCAGCCCGGTTGAAAGCTCCTACAATGAGCAGTTCTTC
clone_size: -; v_call: TRBV7-2; d_call: -; j_call: TRBJ1-4; cdr3_aa: CASSTRPGGSEKLFF; cdr3_nt: TGTGCCAGCAGCACACGACCGGGGGGGAGTGAAAAACTGTTTTTT
clone_size: -; v_call: TRBV4-2; d_call: TRBD2; j_call: TRBJ2-3; cdr3_aa: CASSQDQSPRGTSTDTQYF; cdr3_nt: TGTGCCAGCAGCCAAGATCAGAGCCCGCGGGGGACTAGCACAGATACGCAGTATTTT
clone_size: -; v_call: TRBV18; d_call: -; j_call: TRBJ2-5; cdr3_aa: CASSPSVVETQYF; cdr3_nt: TGTGCCAGCTCACCATCGGTTGTGGAGACCCAGTACTTC
clone_size: -; v_call: TRBV29-1; d_call: -; j_call: TRBJ1-1; cdr3_aa: CSVEGQGGTEAFF; cdr3_nt: TGCAGCGTCGAAGGGCAGGGAGGCACTGAAGCTTTCTTT
clone_size: -; v_call: TRBV5-4; d_call: TRBD1; j_call: TRBJ1-2; cdr3_aa: CASSSGQGGYGYTF; cdr3_nt: TGTGCCAGCAGCTCAGGACAGGGAGGCTATGGCTACACCTTC
clone_size: -; v_call: TRBV7-9; d_call: -; j_call: TRBJ2-7; cdr3_aa: CASSSPRPTSSYEQYF; cdr3_nt: TGTGCCAGCAGCTCCCCCAGGCCAACGAGCTCCTACGAGCAGTACTTC
clone_size: -; v_call: TRBV7-2; d_call: -; j_call: TRBJ2-5; cdr3_aa: CASSLGQGSVETQYF; cdr3_nt: TGTGCCAGCAGCTTAGGGCAGGGGAGTGTAGAGACCCAGTACTTC
clone_size: -; v_call: TRBV7-9; d_call: TRBD1; j_call: TRBJ2-1; cdr3_aa: CASSRSGGNEQFF; cdr3_nt: TGTGCCAGCAGCCGCTCAGGGGGCAATGAGCAGTTCTTC
clone_size: -; v_call: TRBV30; d_call: TRBD2; j_call: TRBJ2-3; cdr3_aa: CAWRPGLAGDTQYF; cdr3_nt: TGTGCCTGGAGGCCGGGACTAGCGGGAGATACGCAGTATTTT